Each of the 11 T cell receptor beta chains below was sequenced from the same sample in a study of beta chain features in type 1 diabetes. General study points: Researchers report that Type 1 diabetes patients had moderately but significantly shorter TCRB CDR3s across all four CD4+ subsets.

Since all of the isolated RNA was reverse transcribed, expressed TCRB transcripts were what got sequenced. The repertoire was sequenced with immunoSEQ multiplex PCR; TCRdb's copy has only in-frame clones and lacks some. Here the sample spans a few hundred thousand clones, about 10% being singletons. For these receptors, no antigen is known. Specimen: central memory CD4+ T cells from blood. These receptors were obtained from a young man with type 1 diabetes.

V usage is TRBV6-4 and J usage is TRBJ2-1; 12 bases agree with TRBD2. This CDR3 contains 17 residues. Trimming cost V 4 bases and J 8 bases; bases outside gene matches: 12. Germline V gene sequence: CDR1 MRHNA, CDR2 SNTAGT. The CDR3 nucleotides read TGTGCCAGCAGTGTAATGGCGACTAGCGGGAGAGCCCATGAGCAGTTCTTC. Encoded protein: CASSVMATSGRAHEQFF.

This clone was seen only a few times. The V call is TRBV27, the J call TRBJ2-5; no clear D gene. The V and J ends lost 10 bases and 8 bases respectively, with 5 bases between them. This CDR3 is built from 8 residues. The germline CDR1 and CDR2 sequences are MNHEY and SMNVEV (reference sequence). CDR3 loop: CATLTQYF. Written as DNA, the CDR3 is TGTGCCACCCTCACCCAGTACTTC.

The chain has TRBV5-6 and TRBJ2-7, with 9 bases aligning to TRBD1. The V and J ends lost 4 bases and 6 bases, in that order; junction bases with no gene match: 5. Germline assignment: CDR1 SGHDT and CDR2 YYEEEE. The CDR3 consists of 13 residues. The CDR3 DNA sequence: TGTGCCAGCAGCCGGGACAGGGTGGGCGAGCAGTACTTC. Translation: CASSRDRVGEQYF.

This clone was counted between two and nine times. DNA of the CDR3: TGTGCCAGCAGCTTGGAAGGGACGGAGACCCAGTACTTC. Amino acids: CASSLEGTETQYF. V is TRBV7-2 and J is TRBJ2-5; D possibly matches TRBD1 or TRBD2 (5 bases each). Germline V gene data show CDR1 as SGHTA and CDR2 as FQGNSA. V was pared by 3 bases and J by 5 bases, with 10 bases between. There are 13 residues in the CDR3.

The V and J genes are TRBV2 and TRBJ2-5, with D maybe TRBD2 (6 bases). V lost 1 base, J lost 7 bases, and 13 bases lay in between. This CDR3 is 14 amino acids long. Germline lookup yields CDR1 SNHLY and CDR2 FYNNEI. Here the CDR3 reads CASSEGDSVGTQYF. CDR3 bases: TGTGCCAGCAGTGAAGGGGACTCAGTCGGGACCCAGTACTTC.

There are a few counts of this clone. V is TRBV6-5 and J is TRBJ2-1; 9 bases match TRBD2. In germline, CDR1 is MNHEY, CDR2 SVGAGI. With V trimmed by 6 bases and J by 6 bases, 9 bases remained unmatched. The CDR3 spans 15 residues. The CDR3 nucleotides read TGTGCCAGCAGGGGCGGGAGGGCCGGAACCAATGAGCAGTTCTTC. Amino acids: CASRGGRAGTNEQFF.

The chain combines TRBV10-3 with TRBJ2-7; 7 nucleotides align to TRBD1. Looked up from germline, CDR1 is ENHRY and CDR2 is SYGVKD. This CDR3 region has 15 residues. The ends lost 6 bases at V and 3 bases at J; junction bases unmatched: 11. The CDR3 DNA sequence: TGTGCCATCAGGCAGGGACAGTCGGCAGTCTACGAGCAGTACTTC. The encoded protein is CAIRQGQSAVYEQYF.

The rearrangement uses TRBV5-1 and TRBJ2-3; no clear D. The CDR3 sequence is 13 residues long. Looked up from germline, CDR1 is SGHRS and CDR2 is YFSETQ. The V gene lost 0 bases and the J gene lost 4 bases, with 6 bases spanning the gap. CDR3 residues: CASSLELADTQYF. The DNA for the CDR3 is TGCGCCAGCAGCTTGGAGCTAGCAGATACGCAGTATTTT.

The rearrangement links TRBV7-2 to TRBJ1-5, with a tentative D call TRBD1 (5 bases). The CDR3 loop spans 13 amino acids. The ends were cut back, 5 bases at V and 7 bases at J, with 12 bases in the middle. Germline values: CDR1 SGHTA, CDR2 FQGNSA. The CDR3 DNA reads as TGTGCCAGCAGCGTTCAGGGAGAACAGCCCCAGCATTTT. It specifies CASSVQGEQPQHF.

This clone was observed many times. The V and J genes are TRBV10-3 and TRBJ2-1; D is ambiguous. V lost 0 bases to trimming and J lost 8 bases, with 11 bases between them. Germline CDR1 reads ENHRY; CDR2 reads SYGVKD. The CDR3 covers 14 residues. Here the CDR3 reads CAISESLGEDEQFF. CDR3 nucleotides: TGTGCCATCAGTGAGTCATTAGGAGAGGATGAGCAGTTCTTC.

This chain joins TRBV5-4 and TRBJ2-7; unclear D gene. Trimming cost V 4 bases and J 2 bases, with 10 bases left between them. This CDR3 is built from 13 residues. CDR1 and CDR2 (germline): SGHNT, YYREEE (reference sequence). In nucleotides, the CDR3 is TGTGCCAGCAGCCCGGGCCCTACCTACGAGCAGTACTTC. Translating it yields CASSPGPTYEQYF.